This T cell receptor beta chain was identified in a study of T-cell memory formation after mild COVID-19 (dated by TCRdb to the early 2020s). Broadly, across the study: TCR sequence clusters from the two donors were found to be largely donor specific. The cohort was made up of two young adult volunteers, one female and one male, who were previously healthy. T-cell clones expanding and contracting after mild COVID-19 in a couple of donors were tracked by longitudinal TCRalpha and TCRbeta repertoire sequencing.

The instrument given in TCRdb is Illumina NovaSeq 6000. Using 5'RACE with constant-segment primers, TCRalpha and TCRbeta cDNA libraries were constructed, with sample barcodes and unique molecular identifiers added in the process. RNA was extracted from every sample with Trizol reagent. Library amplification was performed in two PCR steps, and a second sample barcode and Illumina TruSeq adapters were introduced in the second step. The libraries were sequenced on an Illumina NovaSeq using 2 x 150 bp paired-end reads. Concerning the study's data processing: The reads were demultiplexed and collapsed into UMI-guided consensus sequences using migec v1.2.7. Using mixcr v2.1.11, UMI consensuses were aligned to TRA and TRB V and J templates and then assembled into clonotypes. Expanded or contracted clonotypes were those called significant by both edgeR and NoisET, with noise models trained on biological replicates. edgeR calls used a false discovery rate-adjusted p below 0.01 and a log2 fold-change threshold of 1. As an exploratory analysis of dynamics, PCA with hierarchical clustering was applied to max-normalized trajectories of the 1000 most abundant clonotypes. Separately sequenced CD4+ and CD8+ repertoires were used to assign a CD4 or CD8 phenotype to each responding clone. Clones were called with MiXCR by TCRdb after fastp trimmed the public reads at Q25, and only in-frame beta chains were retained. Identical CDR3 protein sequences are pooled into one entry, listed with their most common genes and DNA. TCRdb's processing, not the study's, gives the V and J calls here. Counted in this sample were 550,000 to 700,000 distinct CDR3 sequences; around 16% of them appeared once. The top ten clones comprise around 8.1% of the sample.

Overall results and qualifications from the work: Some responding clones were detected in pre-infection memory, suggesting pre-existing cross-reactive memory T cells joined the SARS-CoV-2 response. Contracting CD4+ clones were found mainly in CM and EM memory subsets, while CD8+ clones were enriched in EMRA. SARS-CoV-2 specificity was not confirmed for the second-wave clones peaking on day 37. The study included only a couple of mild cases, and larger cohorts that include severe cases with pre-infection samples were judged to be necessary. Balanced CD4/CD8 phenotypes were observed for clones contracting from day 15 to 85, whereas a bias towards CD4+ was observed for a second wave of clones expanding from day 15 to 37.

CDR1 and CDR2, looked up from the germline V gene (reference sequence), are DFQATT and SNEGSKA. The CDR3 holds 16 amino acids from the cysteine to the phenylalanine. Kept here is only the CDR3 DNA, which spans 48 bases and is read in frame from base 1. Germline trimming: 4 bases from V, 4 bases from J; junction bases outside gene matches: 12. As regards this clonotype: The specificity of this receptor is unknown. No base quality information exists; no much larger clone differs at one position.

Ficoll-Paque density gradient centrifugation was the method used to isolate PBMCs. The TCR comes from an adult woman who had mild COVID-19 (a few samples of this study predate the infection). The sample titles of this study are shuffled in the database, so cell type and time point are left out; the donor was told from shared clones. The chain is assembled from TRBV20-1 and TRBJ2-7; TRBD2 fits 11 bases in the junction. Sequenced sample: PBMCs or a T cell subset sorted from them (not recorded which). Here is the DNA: TGCAGTGCTATCCCTGGGACTAGCGGACTAGATTACGAGCAGTACTTC. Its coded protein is CSAIPGTSGLDYEQYF.